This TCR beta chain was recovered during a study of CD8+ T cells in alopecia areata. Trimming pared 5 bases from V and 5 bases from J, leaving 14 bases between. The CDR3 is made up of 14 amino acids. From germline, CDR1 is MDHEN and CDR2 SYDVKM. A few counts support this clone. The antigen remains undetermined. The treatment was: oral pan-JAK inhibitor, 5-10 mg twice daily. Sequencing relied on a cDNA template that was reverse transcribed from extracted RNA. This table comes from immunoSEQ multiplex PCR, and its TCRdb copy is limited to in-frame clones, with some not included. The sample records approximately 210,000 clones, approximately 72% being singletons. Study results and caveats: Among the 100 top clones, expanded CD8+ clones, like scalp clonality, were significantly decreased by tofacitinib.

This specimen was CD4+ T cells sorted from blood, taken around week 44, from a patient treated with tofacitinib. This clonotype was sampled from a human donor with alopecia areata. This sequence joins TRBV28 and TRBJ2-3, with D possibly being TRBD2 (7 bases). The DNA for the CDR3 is TGTGCCAGCAGTGTGCCGGGGGGCGGAGATACGCAGTATTTT. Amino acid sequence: CASSVPGGGDTQYF.